This T cell receptor beta chain was observed in a study of beta chain features in type 1 diabetes. Between the trimmed V and J ends, which lost 6 bases and 4 bases, there was a span of 12 bases. This CDR3 contains 13 residues. Germline CDR1 reads MNHNY; CDR2 reads SVGAGI (reference sequence). Of the isolated RNA, all was reverse transcribed, and so the sequenced material was expressed TCRB transcripts. Produced via immunoSEQ multiplex PCR; TCRdb's table is partial and in-frame only. Seen here are more than 350,000 clones, approximately 10% observed once, and the top ten hold over 0.04%. Only a few counts were recorded for this clone.

This sequence joins TRBV6-6 and TRBJ2-5; D is undetermined. The material sequenced was naive CD4+ T cells from blood. This sequence originates from a woman aged 18-29 years in good health. In DNA form, the CDR3 reads TGTGCCAGCAGCCCTCGACTGGGAGAGACCCAGTACTTC. Its translation is CASSPRLGETQYF.